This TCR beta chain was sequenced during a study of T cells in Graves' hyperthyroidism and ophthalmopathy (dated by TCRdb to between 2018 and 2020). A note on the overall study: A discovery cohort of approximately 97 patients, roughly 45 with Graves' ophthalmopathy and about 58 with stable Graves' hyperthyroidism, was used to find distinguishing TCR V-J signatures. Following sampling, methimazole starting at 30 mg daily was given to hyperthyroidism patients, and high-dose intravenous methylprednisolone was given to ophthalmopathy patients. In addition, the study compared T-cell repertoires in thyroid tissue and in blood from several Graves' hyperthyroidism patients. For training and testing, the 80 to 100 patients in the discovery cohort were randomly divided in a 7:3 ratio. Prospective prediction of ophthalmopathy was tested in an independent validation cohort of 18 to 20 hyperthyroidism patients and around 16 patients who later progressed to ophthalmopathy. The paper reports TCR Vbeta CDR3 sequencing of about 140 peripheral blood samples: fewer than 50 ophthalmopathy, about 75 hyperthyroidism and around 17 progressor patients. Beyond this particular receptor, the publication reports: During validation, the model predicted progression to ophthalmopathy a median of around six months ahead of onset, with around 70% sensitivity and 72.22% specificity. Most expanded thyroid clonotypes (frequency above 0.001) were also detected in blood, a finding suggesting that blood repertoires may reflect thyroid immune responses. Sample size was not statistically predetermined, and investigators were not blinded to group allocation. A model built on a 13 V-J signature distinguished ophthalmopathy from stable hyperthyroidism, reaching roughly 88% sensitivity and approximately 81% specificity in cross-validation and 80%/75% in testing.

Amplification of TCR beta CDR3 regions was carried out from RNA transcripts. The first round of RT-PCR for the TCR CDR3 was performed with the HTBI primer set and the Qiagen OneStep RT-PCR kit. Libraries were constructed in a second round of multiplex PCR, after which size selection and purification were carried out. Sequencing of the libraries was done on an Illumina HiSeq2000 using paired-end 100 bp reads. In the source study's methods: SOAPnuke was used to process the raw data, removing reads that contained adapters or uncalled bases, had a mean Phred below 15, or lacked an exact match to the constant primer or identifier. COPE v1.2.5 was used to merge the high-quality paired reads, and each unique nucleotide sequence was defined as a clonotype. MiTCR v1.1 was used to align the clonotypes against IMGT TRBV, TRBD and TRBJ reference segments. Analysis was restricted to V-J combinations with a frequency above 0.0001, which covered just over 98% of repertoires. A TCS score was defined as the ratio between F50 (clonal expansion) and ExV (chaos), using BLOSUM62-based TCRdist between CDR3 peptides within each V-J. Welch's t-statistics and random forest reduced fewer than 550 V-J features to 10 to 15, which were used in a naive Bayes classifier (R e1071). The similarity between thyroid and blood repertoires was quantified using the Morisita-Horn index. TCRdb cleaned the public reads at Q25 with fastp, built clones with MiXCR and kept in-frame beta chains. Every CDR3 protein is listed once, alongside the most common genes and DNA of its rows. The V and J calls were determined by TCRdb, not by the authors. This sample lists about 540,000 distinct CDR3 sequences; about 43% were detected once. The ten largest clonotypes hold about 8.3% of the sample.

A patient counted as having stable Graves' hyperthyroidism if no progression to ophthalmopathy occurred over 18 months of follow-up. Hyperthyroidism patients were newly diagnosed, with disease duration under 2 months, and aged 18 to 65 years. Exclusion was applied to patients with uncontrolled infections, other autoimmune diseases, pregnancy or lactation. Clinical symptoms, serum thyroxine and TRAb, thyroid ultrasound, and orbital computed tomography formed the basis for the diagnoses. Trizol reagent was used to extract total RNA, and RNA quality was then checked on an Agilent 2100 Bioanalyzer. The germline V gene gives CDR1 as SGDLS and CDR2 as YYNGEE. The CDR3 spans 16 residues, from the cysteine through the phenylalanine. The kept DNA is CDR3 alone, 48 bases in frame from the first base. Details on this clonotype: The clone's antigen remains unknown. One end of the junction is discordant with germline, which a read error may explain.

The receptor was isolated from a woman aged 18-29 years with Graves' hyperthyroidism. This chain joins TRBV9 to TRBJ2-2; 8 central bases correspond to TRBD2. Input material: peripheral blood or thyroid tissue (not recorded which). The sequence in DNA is TGTGCCAGCCGCGTAGATGGGACTAGGGGGTCCGGGGAGCTGTTTTTT. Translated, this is CASRVDGTRGSGELFF.